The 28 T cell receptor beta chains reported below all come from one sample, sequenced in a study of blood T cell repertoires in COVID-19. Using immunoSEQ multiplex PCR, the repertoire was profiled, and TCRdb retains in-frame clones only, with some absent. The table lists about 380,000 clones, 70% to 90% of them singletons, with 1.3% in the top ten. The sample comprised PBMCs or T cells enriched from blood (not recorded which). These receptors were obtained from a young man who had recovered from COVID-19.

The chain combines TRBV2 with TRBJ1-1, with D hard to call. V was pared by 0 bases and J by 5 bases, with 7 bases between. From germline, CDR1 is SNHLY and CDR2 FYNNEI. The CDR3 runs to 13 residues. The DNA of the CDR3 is TGTGCCAGCAGTGAAGCTACTTCGACTGAAGCTTTCTTT. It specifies CASSEATSTEAFF.

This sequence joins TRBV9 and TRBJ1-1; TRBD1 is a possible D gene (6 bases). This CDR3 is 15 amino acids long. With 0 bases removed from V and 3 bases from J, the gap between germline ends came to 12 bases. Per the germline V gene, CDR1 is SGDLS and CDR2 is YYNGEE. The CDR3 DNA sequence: TGTGCCAGCAGCGTAGCCGGCGAGGGGGACACTGAAGCTTTCTTT. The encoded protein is CASSVAGEGDTEAFF.

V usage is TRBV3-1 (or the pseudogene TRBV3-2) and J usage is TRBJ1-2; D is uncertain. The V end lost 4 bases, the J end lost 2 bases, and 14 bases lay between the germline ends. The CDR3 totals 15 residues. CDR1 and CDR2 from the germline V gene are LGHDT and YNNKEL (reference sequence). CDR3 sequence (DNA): TGTGCCAGCAGCCCAGTTCGCGGCGGGAACTATGGCTACACCTTC. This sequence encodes CASSPVRGGNYGYTF.

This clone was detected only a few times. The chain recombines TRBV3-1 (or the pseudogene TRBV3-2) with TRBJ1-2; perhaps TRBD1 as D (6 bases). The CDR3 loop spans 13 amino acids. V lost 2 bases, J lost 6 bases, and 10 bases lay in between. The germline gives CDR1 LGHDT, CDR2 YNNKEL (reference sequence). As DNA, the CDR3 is TGTGCCAGCAGCCAACGGGGGGCGCATGGCTACACCTTC. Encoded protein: CASSQRGAHGYTF.

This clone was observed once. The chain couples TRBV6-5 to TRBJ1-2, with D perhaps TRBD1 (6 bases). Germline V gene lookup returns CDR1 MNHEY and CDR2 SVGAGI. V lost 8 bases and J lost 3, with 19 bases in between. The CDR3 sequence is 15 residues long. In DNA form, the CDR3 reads TGTGCCAGCCGCGCAGGGGTCGGCCTTGACTATGGCTACACCTTC. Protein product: CASRAGVGLDYGYTF.

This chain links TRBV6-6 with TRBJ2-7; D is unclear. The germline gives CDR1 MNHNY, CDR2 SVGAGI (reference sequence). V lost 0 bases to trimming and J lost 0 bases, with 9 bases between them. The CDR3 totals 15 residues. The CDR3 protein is CASSYSRSLSYEQYF. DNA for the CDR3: TGTGCCAGCAGTTACTCGCGGAGCCTCTCCTACGAGCAGTACTTC.

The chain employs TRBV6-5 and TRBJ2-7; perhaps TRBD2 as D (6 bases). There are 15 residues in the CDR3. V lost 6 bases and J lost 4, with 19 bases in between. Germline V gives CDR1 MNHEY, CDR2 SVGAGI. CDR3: CASSGGDIDWYEQYF. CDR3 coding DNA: TGTGCCAGCAGCGGGGGAGACATCGACTGGTACGAGCAGTACTTC.

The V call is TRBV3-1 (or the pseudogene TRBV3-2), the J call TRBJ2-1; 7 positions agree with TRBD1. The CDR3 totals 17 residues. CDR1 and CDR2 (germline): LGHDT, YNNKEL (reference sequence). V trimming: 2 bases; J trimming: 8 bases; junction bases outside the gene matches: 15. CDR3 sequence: CASSQNPGTAVFDEQFF. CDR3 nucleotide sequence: TGTGCCAGCAGCCAAAATCCCGGGACAGCTGTTTTTGATGAGCAGTTCTTC.

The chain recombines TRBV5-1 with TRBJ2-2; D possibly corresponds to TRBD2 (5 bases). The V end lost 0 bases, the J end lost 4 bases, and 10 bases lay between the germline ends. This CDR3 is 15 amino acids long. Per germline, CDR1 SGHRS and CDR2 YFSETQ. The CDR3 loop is CASSLAPSGTGELFF. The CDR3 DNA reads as TGCGCCAGCAGCTTGGCTCCCAGCGGCACCGGGGAGCTGTTTTTT.

The CDR3 sequence: CASSPGPDSPLHF. CDR3 in DNA: TGTGCCAGCAGCCCTGGGCCCGATTCACCCCTCCACTTT. V is TRBV9 and J is TRBJ1-6; D is ambiguous. Trimming removed 4 bases from V and 8 bases from J, with 10 bases in between. CDR1 SGDLS and CDR2 YYNGEE come from the germline V gene. The CDR3 sequence is 13 residues long. Full variable domain (remainder filled in from reference TRBV9 and TRBJ1-6): DSGVTQTPKHLITATGQRVTLRCSPRSGDLSVYWYQQSLDQGLQFLIQYYNGEERAKGNILERFSAQQFPDLHSELNLSSLELGDSALYFCASSPGPDSPLHFGNGTRLTVT.

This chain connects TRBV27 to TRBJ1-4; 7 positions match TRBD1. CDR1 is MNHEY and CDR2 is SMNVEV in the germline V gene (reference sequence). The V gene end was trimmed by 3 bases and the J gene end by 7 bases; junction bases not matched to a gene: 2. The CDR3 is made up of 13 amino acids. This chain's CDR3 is CASSFSGGEKLFF. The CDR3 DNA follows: TGTGCCAGCAGTTTCTCAGGGGGTGAAAAACTGTTTTTT. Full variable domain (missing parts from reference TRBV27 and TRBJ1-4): EAQVTQNPRYLITVTGKKLTVTCSQNMNHEYMSWYRQDPGLGLRQIYYSMNVEVTDKGDVPEGYKVSRKEKRNFPLILESPSPNQTSLYFCASSFSGGEKLFFGSGTQLSVL.

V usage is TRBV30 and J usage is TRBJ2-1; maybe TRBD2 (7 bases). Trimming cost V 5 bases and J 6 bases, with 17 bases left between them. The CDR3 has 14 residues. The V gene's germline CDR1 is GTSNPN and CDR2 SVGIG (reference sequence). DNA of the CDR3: TGTGCCTGGGTAACCGGGCGGGGGCTCAATGAGCAGTTCTTC. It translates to CAWVTGRGLNEQFF.

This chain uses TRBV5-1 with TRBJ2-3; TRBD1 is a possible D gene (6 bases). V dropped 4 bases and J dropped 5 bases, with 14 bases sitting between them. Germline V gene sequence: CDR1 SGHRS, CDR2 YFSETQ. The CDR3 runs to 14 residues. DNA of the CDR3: TGCGCCAGCAGCGACCCAGGGGCACAAGATACGCAGTATTTT. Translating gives CASSDPGAQDTQYF.

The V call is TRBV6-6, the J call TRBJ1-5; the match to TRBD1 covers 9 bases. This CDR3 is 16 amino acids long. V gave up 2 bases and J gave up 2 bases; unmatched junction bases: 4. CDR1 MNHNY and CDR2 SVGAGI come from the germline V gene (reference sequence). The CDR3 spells CASSYLTGGGNQPQHF. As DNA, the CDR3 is TGTGCCAGCAGTTACCTGACAGGGGGAGGCAATCAGCCCCAGCATTTT.

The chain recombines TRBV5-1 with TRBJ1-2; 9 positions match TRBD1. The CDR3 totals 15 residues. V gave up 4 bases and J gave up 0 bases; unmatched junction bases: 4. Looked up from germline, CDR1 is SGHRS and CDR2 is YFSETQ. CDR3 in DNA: TGCGCCAGCAGCCCGGGACAGGGAGCTAACTATGGCTACACCTTC. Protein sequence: CASSPGQGANYGYTF.

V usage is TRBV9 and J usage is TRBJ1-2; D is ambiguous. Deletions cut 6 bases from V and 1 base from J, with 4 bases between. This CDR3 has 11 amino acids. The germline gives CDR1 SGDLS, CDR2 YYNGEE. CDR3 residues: CASTSNYGYTF. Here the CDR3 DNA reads TGTGCCAGCACCAGTAACTATGGCTACACCTTC.

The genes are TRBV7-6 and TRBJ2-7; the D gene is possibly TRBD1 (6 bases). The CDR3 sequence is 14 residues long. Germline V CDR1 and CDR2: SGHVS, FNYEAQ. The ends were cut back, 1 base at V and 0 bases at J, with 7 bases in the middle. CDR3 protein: CASSLGGGSYEQYF. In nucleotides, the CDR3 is TGTGCCAGCAGCTTAGGAGGGGGCTCCTACGAGCAGTACTTC.

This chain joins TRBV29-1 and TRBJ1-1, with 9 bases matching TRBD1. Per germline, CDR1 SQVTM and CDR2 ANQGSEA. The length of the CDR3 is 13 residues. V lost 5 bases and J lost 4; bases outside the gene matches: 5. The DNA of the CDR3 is TGCAGCGTTCAACAGGGGGCGGCCACTGAAGCTTTCTTT. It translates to CSVQQGAATEAFF.

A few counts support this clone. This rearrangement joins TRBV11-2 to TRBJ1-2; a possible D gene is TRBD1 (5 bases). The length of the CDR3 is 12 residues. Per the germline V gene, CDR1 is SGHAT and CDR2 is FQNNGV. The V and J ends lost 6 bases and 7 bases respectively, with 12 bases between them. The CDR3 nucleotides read TGTGCCAGCAGTACCCAGGGAGGTGGCTACACCTTC. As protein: CASSTQGGGYTF.

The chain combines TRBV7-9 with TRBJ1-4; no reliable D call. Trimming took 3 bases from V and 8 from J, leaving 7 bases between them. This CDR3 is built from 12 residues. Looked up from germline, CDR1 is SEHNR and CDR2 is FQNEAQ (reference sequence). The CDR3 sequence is CASSLGSEKLFF. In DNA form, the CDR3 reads TGTGCCAGCAGCTTGGGGAGCGAAAAACTGTTTTTT.

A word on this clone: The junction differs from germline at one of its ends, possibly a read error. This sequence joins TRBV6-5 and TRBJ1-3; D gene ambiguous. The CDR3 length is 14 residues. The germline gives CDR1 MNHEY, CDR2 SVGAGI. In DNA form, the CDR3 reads TGTGTCAGCAGAGATGGGCCAAGCGGAAACACCATATATTTT. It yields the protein CVSRDGPSGNTIYF.

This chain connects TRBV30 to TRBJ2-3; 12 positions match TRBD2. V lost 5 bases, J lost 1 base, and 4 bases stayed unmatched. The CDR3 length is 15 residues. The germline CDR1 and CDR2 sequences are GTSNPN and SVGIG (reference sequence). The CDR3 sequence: CAWGRLAGGTDTQYF. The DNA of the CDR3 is TGTGCCTGGGGCCGACTAGCGGGGGGCACAGATACGCAGTATTTT.

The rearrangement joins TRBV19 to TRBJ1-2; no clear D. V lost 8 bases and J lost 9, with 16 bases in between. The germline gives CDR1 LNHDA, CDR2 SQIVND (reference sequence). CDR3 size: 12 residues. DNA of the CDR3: TGTGCCAGTCGATCGGGTCGATATAGCTACACCTTC. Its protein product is CASRSGRYSYTF.

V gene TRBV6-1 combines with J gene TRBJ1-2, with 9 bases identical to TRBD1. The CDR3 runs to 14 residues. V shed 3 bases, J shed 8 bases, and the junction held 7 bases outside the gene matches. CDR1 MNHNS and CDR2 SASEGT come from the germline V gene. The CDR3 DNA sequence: TGTGCCAGCAGTGACACAGGGGGCGCGGAGGGCTACACCTTC. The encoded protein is CASSDTGGAEGYTF.

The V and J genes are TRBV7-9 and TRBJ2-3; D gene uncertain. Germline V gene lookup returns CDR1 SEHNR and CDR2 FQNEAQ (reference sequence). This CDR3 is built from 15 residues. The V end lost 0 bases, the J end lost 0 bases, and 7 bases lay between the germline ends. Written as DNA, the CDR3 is TGTGCCAGCAGCTTAGCTAGATCTAGCACAGATACGCAGTATTTT. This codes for CASSLARSSTDTQYF.

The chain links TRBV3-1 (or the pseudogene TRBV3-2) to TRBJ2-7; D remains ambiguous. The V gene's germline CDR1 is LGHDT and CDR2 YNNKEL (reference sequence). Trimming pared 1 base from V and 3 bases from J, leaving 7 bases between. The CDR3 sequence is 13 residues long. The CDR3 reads CASSQGIHYEQYF. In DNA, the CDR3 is TGTGCCAGCAGCCAAGGTATACACTACGAGCAGTACTTC.

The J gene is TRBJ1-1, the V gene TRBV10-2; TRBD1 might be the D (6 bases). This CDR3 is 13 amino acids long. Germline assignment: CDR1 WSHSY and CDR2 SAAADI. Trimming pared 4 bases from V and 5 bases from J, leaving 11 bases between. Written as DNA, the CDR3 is TGCGCCAGCAGTGTGGACAGAAGAACTGAAGCTTTCTTT. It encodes CASSVDRRTEAFF.

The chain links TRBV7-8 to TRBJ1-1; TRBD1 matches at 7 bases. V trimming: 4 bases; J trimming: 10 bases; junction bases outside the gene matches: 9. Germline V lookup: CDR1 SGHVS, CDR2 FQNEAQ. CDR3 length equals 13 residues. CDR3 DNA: TGTGCCAGCAGCTCCCAAACCCCAGGGGGAGCTTTCTTT. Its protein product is CASSSQTPGGAFF.